This T cell receptor beta chain was found in a study of blood T cells in healthy people across ages. This CDR3 comprises 14 residues. Trimming took 3 bases from V and 7 from J; bases not matched to a gene: 8. CDR1 SGHRS and CDR2 YFSETQ come from the germline V gene. Using a J-beta primer mix together with a sample-barcoded 5' primer, a second PCR was run for about 7 to 12 cycles. Through a template-switch adaptor with 12 random nucleotides, each cDNA molecule received a tag. One entry per CDR3 protein results from TCRdb running MiXCR on the 5' RACE reads. The sample holds some 760,000 distinct CDR3 sequences; approximately 25% are singletons and the top ten take around 9.2%. Peripheral blood, about 10 milliliters per donor, was collected. The sample also formed part of further work on T cells of mothers and their children. That report adds: Sequencing returned over 9 million TCR beta CDR3 reads per mother and about 3 million per child.

The sequence derives from a boy aged 5-17 years in good health. The genes are TRBV5-1 and TRBJ2-7; 9 nucleotides align to TRBD2. Sequences were obtained from blood. CDR3 in DNA: TGCGCCAGCAGCTCGGGACTAGCAGGTTTGGAGCAGTACTTC. It is translated as CASSSGLAGLEQYF.